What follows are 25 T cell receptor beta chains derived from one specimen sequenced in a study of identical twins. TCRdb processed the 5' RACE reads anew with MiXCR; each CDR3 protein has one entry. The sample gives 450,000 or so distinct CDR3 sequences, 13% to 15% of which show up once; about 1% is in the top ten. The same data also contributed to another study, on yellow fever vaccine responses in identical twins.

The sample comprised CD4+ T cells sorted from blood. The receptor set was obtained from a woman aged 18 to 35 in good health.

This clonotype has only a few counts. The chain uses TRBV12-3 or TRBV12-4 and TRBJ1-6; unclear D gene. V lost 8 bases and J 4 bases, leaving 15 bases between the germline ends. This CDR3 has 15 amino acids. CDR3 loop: CASCGPSEYNSPLHF. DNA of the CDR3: TGTGCCAGCTGCGGGCCTTCCGAATATAATTCACCCCTCCACTTT.

The CDR3 reads CASCPGPINTEAFF. As DNA, the CDR3 is TGTGCCAGCTGTCCGGGGCCTATAAACACTGAAGCTTTCTTT. The chain combines TRBV28 with TRBJ1-1; D is perhaps TRBD1 (5 bases). V lost 8 bases and J lost 2, with 15 bases in between. Germline V gene lookup returns CDR1 MDHEN and CDR2 SYDVKM. The CDR3 extends over 14 amino acids. The full variable domain, completed using reference TRBV28 and TRBJ1-1, is DVKVTQSSRYLVKRTGEKVFLECVQDMDHENMFWYRQDPGLGLRLIYFSYDVKMKEKGDIPEGYSVSREKKERFSLILESASTNQTSMYLCASCPGPINTEAFFGQGTRLTVV.

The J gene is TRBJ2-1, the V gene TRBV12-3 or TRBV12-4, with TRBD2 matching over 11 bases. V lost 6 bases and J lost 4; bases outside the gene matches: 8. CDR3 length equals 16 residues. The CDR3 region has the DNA TGTGCCAGCAGCCCCATGGCTAGCGGGGGGTACAATGAGCAGTTCTTC. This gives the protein CASSPMASGGYNEQFF.

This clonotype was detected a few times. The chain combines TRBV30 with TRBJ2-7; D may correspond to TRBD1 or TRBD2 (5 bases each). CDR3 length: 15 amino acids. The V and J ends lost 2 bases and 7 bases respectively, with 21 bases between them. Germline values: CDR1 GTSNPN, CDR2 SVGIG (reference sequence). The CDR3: CAWSISGPWSGEQYF. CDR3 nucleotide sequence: TGTGCCTGGAGTATATCGGGACCGTGGTCGGGAGAGCAGTACTTC.

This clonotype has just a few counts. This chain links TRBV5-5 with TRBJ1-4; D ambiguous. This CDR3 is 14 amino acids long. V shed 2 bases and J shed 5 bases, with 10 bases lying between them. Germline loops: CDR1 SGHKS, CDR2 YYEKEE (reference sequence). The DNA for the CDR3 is TGTGCCAGCAGCTTAGGTCCGGGGAATGAAAAACTGTTTTTT. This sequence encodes CASSLGPGNEKLFF.

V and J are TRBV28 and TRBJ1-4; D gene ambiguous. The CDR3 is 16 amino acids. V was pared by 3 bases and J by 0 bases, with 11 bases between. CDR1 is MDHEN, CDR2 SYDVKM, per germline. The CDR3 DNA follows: TGTGCCAGCAGTTTTGCCGGTGGTGCAACTAATGAAAAACTGTTTTTT. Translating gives CASSFAGGATNEKLFF.

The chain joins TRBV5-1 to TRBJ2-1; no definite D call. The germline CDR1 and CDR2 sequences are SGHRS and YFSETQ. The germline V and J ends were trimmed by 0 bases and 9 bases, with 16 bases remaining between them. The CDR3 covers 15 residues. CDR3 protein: CASSLEARPGGEQFF. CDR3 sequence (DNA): TGCGCCAGCAGCTTGGAAGCAAGGCCGGGTGGTGAGCAGTTCTTC.

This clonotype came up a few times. The CDR3 coding sequence is TGTGCCTGGAGTTATGGGGACAGGCGGCATGAAGCTTTCTTT. Its protein is CAWSYGDRRHEAFF. The genes are TRBV30 and TRBJ1-1, with TRBD1 matching over 8 bases. The CDR3 is 14 residues long. Unmatched junction bases numbered 9, after V lost 2 bases and J lost 7 bases. Germline CDR1 GTSNPN, CDR2 SVGIG (reference sequence). Filled out from reference TRBV30 and TRBJ1-1, the complete variable domain reads SQTIHQWPATLVQPVGSPLSLECTVEGTSNPNLYWYRQAAGRGLQLLFYSVGIGQISSEVPQNLSASRPQDRQFILSSKKLLLSDSGFYLCAWSYGDRRHEAFFGQGTRLTVV.

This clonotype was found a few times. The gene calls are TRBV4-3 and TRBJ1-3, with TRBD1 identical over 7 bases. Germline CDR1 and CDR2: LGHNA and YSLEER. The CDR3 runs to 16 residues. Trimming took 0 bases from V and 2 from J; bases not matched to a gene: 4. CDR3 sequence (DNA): TGCGCCAGCAGCCAAGAGGCGGGACAGACTGGAAACACCATATATTTT. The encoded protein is CASSQEAGQTGNTIYF.

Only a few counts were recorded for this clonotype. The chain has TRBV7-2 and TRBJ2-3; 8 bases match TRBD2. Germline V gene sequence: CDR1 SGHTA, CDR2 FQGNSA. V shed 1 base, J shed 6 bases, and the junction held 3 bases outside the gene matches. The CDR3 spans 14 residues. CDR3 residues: CASSLESSGDTQYF. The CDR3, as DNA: TGTGCCAGCAGCTTAGAATCTAGCGGGGATACGCAGTATTTT.

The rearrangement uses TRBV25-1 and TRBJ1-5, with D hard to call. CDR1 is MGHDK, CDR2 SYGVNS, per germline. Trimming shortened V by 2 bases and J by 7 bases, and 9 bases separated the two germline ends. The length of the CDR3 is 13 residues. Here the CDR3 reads CASSEGGLQPQHF. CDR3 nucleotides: TGTGCCAGCAGTGAAGGAGGACTACAGCCCCAGCATTTT. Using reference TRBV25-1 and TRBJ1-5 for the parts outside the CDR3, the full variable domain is EADIYQTPRYLVIGTGKKITLECSQTMGHDKMYWYQQDPGMELHLIHYSYGVNSTEKGDLSSESTVSRIRTEHFPLTLESARPSHTSQYLCASSEGGLQPQHFGDGTRLSIL.

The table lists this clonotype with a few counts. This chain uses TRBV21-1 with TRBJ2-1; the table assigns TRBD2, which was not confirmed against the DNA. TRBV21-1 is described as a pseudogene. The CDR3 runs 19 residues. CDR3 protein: CASSKRLAGGPYGHNEQFF. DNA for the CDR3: TGTGCCAGCAGCAAACGACTAGCGGGAGGGCCTTACGGTCACAATGAGCAGTTCTTC.

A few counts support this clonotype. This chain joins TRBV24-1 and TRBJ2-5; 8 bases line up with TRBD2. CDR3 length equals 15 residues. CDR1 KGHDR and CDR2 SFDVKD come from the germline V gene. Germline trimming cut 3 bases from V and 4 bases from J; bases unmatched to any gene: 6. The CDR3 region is CATSDPRGGGETQYF. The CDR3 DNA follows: TGTGCCACCAGTGATCCCCGGGGGGGTGGAGAGACCCAGTACTTC.

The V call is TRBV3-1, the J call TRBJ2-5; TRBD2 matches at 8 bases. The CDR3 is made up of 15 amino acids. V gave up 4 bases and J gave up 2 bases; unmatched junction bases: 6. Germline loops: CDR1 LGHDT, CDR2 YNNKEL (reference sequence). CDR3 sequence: CASSPRGGGQETQYF. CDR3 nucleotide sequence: TGTGCCAGCAGCCCTCGGGGGGGCGGACAAGAGACCCAGTACTTC.

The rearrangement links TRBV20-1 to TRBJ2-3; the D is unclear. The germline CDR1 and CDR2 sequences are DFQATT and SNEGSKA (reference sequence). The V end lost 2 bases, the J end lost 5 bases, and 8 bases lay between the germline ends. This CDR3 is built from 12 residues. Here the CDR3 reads CSARMPGDTQYF. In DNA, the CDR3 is TGCAGTGCTAGAATGCCTGGAGATACGCAGTATTTT.

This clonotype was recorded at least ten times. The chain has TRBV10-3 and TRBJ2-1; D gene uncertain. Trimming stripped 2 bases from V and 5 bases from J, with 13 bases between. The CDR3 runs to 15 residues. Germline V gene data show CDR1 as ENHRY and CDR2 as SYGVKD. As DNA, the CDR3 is TGTGCCATCAGTGAGGTCCAAATTGGAGACAATGAGCAGTTCTTC. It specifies CAISEVQIGDNEQFF.

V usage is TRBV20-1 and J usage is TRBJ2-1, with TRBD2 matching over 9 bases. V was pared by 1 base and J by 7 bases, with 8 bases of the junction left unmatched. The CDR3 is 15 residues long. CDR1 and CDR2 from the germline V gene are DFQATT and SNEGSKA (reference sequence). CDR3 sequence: CSARVPGLAQNEQFF. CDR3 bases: TGCAGTGCTAGAGTCCCGGGACTAGCTCAGAATGAGCAGTTCTTC.

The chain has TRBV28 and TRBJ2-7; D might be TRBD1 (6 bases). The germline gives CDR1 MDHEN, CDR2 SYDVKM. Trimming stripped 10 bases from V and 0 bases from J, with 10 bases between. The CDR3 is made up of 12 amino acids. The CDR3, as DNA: TGTGCCACCCTAGGGGGCTCCTACGAGCAGTACTTC. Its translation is CATLGGSYEQYF.

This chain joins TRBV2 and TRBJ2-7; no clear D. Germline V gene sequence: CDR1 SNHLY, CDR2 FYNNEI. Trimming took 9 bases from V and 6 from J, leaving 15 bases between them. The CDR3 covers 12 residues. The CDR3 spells CASYIRPSEQYF. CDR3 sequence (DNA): TGTGCCAGTTATATAAGGCCGTCCGAGCAGTACTTC. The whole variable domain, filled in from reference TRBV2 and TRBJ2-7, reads EPEVTQTPSHQVTQMGQEVILRCVPISNHLYFYWYRQILGQKVEFLVSFYNNEISEKSEIFDDQFSVERPDGSNFTLKIRSTKLEDSAMYFCASYIRPSEQYFGPGTRLTVT.

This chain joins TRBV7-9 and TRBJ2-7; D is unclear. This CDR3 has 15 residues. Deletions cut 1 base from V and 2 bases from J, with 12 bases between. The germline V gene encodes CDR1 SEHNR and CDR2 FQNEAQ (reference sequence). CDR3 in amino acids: CASSLVSQSAYEQYF. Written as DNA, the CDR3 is TGTGCCAGCAGCTTAGTGTCCCAGTCAGCCTACGAGCAGTACTTC.

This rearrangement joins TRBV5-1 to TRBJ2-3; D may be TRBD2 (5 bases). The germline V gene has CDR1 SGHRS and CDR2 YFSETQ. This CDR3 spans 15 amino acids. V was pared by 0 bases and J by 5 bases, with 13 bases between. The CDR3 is CASSLEVGVVDTQYF. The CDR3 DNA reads TGCGCCAGCAGCTTGGAGGTGGGAGTAGTAGATACGCAGTATTTT.

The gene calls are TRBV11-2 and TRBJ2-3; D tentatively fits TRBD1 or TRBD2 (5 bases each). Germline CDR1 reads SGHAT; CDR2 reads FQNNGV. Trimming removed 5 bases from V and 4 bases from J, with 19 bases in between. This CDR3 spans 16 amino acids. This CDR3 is CASSLTGTRAPDTQYF. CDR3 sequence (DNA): TGTGCCAGCAGCCTCACCGGGACCCGGGCGCCAGATACGCAGTATTTT.

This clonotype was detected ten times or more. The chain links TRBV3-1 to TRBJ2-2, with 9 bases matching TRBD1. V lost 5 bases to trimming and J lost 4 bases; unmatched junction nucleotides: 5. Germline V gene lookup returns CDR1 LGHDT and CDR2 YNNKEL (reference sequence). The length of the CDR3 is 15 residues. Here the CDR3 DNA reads TGTGCCAGCAGCTACGGGACAGGGACCACCGGGGAGCTGTTTTTT. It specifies CASSYGTGTTGELFF.

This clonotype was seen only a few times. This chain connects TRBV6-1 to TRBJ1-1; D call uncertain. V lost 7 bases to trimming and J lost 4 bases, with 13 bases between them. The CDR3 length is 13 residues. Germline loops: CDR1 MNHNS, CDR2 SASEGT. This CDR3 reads CASTNQVATEAFF. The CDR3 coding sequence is TGTGCCAGCACCAACCAGGTGGCCACTGAAGCTTTCTTT.

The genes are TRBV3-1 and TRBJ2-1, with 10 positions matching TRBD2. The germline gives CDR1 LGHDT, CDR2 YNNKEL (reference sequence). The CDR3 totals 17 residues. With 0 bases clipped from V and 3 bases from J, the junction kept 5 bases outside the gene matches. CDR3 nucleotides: TGTGCCAGCAGCCAAGAGGCTAGCGGGAGATTCTACAATGAGCAGTTCTTC. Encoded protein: CASSQEASGRFYNEQFF.